These 18 T cell receptor beta chains were sequenced from one sample in a study of Graves' ophthalmopathy and Graves' hyperthyroidism. Transcripts of RNA were the source for amplifying TCR beta CDR3 regions. RT-PCR in the first round used HTBI primers; a second-round multiplex PCR followed. TCRdb reprocessed the multiplex PCR reads via MiXCR and lists one record per CDR3 protein. The sample consists of some 390,000 distinct CDR3 sequences, approximately 20% of them appearing once. Sequenced material: peripheral blood. Receptors originate from a woman between 18 and 29 years old with Graves' ophthalmopathy.

This clonotype appeared a single time. Written as DNA, the CDR3 is TGTGCCACCTCGCCCCAGTACGAGCAGTACTTC. Its protein is CATSPQYEQYF. This sequence joins TRBV7-9 and TRBJ2-7, with D hard to call. With 10 bases removed from V and 4 bases from J, the gap between germline ends came to 11 bases. Germline V lookup: CDR1 SEHNR, CDR2 FQNEAQ (reference sequence). The CDR3 covers 11 residues. The whole variable domain, remainder taken from reference TRBV7-9 and TRBJ2-7, is DTGVSQNPRHKITKRGQNVTFRCDPISEHNRLYWYRQTLGQGPEFLTYFQNEAQLEKSRLLSDRFSAERPKGSFSTLEIQRTEQGDSAMYLCATSPQYEQYFGPGTRLTVT.

This clonotype was detected ten times or more. CDR3 region: CASRRPEGPDGETQYF. In DNA, the CDR3 is TGTGCCAGCCGACGACCCGAGGGGCCGGACGGAGAGACCCAGTACTTC. V is TRBV2 and J is TRBJ2-5, with D possibly being TRBD1 or TRBD2 (5 bases each). Germline assignment: CDR1 SNHLY and CDR2 FYNNEI. The CDR3 is made up of 16 amino acids. V was trimmed by 8 bases and J by 4 bases, leaving 23 bases between them.

This clonotype was counted at least ten times. The genes are TRBV18 and TRBJ1-1; no reliable D call. Germline loops: CDR1 KGHSH, CDR2 LQKENI. CDR3 size: 12 residues. V lost 6 bases and J lost 4, with 9 bases in between. For the CDR3, the DNA is TGTGCCAGCTCCCCTCGGGCCACTGAAGCTTTCTTT. Amino acid sequence: CASSPRATEAFF.

The sample holds many counts of this clonotype. The V and J genes are TRBV7-9 and TRBJ2-7, with D possibly being TRBD2 (6 bases). V shed 1 base and J shed 2 bases, with 12 bases lying between them. The CDR3 is made up of 15 amino acids. Germline values: CDR1 SEHNR, CDR2 FQNEAQ (reference sequence). The CDR3 DNA follows: TGTGCCAGCAGCTTAGGGGGGGACGTACCCTACGAGCAGTACTTC. Encoded protein: CASSLGGDVPYEQYF.

In its sample, this clonotype was seen many times. The V gene is TRBV11-2, the J gene TRBJ2-7, with no clear D. The germline CDR1 and CDR2 sequences are SGHAT and FQNNGV. CDR3 length equals 14 residues. Trimming shortened V by 0 bases and J by 4 bases, and 10 bases separated the two germline ends. The DNA of the CDR3 is TGTGCCAGCAGCTTAGATCACGCCGGATACGAGCAGTACTTC. Amino acids: CASSLDHAGYEQYF.

This clonotype was counted at least ten times. V gene TRBV12-3 or TRBV12-4 combines with J gene TRBJ1-5; D call uncertain. CDR3 length equals 16 residues. V lost 5 bases to trimming and J lost 1 base, with 15 bases between them. The DNA of the CDR3 is TGTGCCAGCAGTACCCGGACCCGAGGGAGCAATCAGCCCCAGCATTTT. It codes for CASSTRTRGSNQPQHF.

This clonotype was counted ten times or more. The V and J genes are TRBV6-4 and TRBJ1-1; the match to TRBD1 covers 11 bases. CDR3 length: 17 amino acids. The germline gives CDR1 MRHNA, CDR2 SNTAGT. V was clipped by 6 bases and J by 0 bases; unmatched bases: 9. The CDR3 sequence is CASSFGTGGVMNTEAFF. CDR3 DNA sequence: TGTGCCAGCAGCTTTGGGACAGGGGGAGTTATGAACACTGAAGCTTTCTTT.

This clonotype was counted many times. This sequence joins TRBV20-1 and TRBJ2-7; 9 bases fit TRBD2. The ends lost 2 bases at V and 0 bases at J; junction bases unmatched: 2. In germline, CDR1 is DFQATT, CDR2 SNEGSKA (reference sequence). The CDR3 runs to 14 residues. The CDR3 loop reads CSARLLAGSYEQYF. CDR3 DNA: TGCAGTGCTAGACTACTAGCGGGCTCCTACGAGCAGTACTTC.

This clonotype showed up many times. The J gene is TRBJ2-7, the V gene TRBV28; 13 bases agree with TRBD2. The germline CDR1 and CDR2 sequences are MDHEN and SYDVKM. V was pared by 8 bases and J by 1 base, with 14 bases of the junction left unmatched. CDR3 length equals 18 residues. CDR3 amino acids: CASRWRTSGGPLSYEQYF. The CDR3 DNA follows: TGTGCCAGCCGATGGCGGACTAGCGGGGGCCCCTTATCCTACGAGCAGTACTTC.

This clonotype was counted ten times or more. The chain has TRBV12-3 or TRBV12-4 and TRBJ1-1; TRBD1 might be the D (6 bases). The V end was cut by 5 bases, the J end by 2 bases, with 15 bases between. The CDR3 sequence is 15 residues long. The CDR3 region is CASSQTPGHNTEAFF. The CDR3 region has the DNA TGTGCCAGCAGTCAAACCCCGGGACACAACACTGAAGCTTTCTTT.

This clonotype was detected only a few times. The V call is TRBV3-1, the J call TRBJ2-7; TRBD1 or TRBD2 may be the D gene (5 bases each). V was trimmed by 5 bases and J by 6 bases, leaving 11 bases between them. The CDR3 has 12 amino acids. The germline CDR1 and CDR2 sequences are LGHDT and YNNKEL (reference sequence). DNA for the CDR3: TGTGCCAGCAGCGTATTTGGGGGCGAGCAGTACTTC. This codes for CASSVFGGEQYF.

The chain has TRBV4-1 and TRBJ1-1, with D tentatively TRBD1 (6 bases). V shed 4 bases and J shed 4 bases, with 16 bases lying between them. This CDR3 is built from 15 residues. Per germline, CDR1 MGHRA and CDR2 YSYEKL. Here the CDR3 DNA reads TGCGCCAGCAGCCCAAGGGCAGGGGTCCTCACTGAAGCTTTCTTT. Translated, it gives CASSPRAGVLTEAFF.

This clonotype showed up many times. The chain uses TRBV12-3 or TRBV12-4 and TRBJ2-2, with D perhaps TRBD1 (7 bases). This CDR3 comprises 15 residues. Trimming pared 5 bases from V and 6 bases from J, leaving 16 bases between. The CDR3 spells CASSATGRKPGELFF. The CDR3 region has the DNA TGTGCCAGCAGTGCGACAGGGAGGAAACCCGGGGAGCTGTTTTTT.

The rearrangement uses TRBV19 and TRBJ1-1; perhaps TRBD1 as D (5 bases). Trimming left V 9 bases short and J 0 bases short, with 14 bases between. There are 14 residues in the CDR3. Germline lookup yields CDR1 LNHDA and CDR2 SQIVND (reference sequence). The CDR3 spells CASLARALNTEAFF. DNA for the CDR3: TGTGCCAGCCTCGCCAGGGCCCTGAACACTGAAGCTTTCTTT.

The sample holds many counts of this clonotype. A read error is possible here, since a much larger clone lies one base away. This chain uses TRBV6-2 or TRBV6-3 with TRBJ1-1; the D gene is possibly TRBD1 (5 bases). Trimming took 2 bases from V and 2 from J, leaving 6 bases between them. The germline CDR1 and CDR2 sequences are MNHEY and SVGEGT. There are 13 residues in the CDR3. This CDR3 reads CASSYGDNTEAFF. CDR3 coding DNA: TGTGCCAGCAGTTACGGGGACAACACTGAAGCTTTCTTT.

The table lists this clonotype with many counts. The chain has TRBV6-5 and TRBJ1-3; D is undetermined. Germline assignment: CDR1 MNHEY and CDR2 SVGAGI. V dropped 5 bases and J dropped 0 bases, with 8 bases sitting between them. The CDR3 has 14 amino acids. CDR3 nucleotides: TGTGCCAGCAGTAGGTCACTCTCTGGAAACACCATATATTTT. Translated: CASSRSLSGNTIYF.

The sample holds many counts of this clonotype. The J gene is TRBJ1-2, the V gene TRBV25-1; D perhaps matches TRBD1 (6 bases). Trimming removed 5 bases from V and 8 bases from J, with 9 bases in between. The CDR3 consists of 11 residues. The germline CDR1 and CDR2 sequences are MGHDK and SYGVNS. This CDR3 is CASSRTEGYTF. The CDR3 DNA reads as TGTGCCAGCAGTCGGACAGAGGGCTACACCTTC.

The chain uses TRBV18 and TRBJ2-7; D not certain. Germline V lookup: CDR1 KGHSH, CDR2 LQKENI. Trimming left V 3 bases short and J 3 bases short, with 9 bases between. This CDR3 spans 13 amino acids. CDR3 amino acids: CASSPTRIYEQYF. CDR3 sequence (DNA): TGTGCCAGCTCACCCACACGTATCTACGAGCAGTACTTC.